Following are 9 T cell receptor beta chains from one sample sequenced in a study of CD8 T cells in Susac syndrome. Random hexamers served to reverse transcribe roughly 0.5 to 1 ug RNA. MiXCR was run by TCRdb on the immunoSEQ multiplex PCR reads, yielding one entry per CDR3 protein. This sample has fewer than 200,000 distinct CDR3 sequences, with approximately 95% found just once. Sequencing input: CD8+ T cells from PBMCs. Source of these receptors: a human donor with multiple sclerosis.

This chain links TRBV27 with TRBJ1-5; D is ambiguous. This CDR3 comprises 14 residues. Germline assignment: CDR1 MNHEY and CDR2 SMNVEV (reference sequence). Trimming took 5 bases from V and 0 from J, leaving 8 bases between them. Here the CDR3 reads CASSQVHSNQPQHF. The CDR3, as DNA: TGTGCCAGCAGTCAGGTGCATAGCAATCAGCCCCAGCATTTT.

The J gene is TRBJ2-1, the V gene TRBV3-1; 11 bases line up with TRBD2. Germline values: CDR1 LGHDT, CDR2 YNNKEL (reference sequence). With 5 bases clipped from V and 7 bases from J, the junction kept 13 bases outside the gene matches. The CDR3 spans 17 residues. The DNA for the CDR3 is TGTGCCAGCAGCTACAAGTGGCTAGCGGGAGGTGAGAATGAGCAGTTCTTC. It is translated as CASSYKWLAGGENEQFF.

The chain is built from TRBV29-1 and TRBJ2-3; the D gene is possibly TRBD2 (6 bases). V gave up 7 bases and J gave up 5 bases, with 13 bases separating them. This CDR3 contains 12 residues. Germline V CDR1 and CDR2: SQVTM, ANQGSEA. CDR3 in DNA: TGCAGCGGGATGACTAGTGGAGATACGCAGTATTTT. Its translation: CSGMTSGDTQYF.

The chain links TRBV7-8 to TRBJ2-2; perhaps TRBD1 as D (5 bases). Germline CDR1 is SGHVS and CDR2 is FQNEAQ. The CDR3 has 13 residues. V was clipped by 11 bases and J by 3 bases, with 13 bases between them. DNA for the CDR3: TGTGCCGAGTGGACAACAGACACCGGGGAGCTGTTTTTT. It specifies CAEWTTDTGELFF.

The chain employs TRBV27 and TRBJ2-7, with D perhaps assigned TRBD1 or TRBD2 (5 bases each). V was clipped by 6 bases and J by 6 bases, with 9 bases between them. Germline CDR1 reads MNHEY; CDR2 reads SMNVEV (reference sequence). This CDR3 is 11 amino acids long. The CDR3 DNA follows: TGTGCCAGCAGCCAGGGAGTCGAGCAGTACTTC. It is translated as CASSQGVEQYF.

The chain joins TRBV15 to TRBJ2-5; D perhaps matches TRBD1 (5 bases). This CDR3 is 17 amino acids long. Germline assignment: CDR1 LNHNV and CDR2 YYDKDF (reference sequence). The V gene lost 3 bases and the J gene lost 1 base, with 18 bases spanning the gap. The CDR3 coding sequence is TGTGCCACCAGCAGTGATTATGCCGACAGCATCCAAGAGACCCAGTACTTC. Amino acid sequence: CATSSDYADSIQETQYF.

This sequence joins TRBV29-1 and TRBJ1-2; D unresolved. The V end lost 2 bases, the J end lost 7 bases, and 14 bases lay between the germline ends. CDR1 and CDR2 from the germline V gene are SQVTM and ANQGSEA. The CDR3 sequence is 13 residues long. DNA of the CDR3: TGCAGCGTTGAATTTGGAGGTACCTTTGGCTACACCTTC. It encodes CSVEFGGTFGYTF. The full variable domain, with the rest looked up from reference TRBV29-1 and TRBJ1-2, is SAVISQKPSRDICQRGTSLTIQCQVDSQVTMMFWYRQQPGQSLTLIATANQGSEATYESGFVIDKFPISRPNLTFSTLTVSNMSPEDSSIYLCSVEFGGTFGYTFGSGTRLTVV.

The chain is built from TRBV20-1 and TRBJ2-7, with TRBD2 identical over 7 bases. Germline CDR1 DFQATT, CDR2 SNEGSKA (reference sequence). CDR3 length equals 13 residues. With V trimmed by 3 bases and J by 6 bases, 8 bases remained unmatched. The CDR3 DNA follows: TGCAGTGCTAGGGGGGGGACCCTCCCCGAGCAGTACTTC. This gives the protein CSARGGTLPEQYF.

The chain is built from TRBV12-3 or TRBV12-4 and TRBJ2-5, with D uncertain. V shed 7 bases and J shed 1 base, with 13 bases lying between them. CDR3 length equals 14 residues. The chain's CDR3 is CASKSTRIQETQYF. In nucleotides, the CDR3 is TGTGCCAGCAAATCGACGAGAATCCAAGAGACCCAGTACTTC.